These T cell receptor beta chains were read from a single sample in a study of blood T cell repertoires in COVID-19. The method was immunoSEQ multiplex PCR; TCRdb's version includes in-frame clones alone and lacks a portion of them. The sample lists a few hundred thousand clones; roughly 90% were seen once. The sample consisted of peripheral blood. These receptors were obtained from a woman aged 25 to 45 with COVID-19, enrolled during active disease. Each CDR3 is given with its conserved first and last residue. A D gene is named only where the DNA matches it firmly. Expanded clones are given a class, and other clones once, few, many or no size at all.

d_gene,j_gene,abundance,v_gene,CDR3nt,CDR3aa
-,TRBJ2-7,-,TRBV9,TGTGCCAGCAGCGTATGGCAGGGCGCAAGCTCCTACGAGCAGTACTTC,CASSVWQGASSYEQYF
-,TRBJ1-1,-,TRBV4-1,TGCGCCAGCAGCCAAGGCGTGAGTGGGGGGGTGAACACTGAAGCTTTCTTT,CASSQGVSGGVNTEAFF
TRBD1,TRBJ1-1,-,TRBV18,TGTGCCAGCTCACCGCTGGACAGGGAAATTCGGGCGGAAGCTTTCTTT,CASSPLDREIRAEAFF
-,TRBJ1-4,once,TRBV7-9,TGTGCCAGCAGCCTAGTAGGCAGGGGAGATGAAAAACTGTTTTTT,CASSLVGRGDEKLFF
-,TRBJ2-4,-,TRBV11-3,TGTGCCAGCAGCTTAGGGGCGGGCTTGGACATTCAGTACTTC,CASSLGAGLDIQYF
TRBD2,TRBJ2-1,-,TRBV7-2,TGTGCCAGCAGCTGGGGAGCGGGGAGCTCCTACAATGAGCAGTTCTTC,CASSWGAGSSYNEQFF
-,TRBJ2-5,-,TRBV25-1,TGTGCCAGCAGTGAATTTCGAGACTTCCAAGAGACCCAGTACTTC,CASSEFRDFQETQYF
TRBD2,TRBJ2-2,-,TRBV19,TGTGCCAGTAGCGACCCAGGGGCTAGCGGGGGGGCCGGAGGACCCGGGGAGCTGTTTTTT,CASSDPGASGGAGGPGELFF
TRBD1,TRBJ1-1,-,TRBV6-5,TGTGCCAGCAGCCTGGACAGGGGAAACACTGAAGCTTTCTTT,CASSLDRGNTEAFF
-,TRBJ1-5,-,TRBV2,TGTGCCAGCAGTGAAGCAGCGGCAAATCCCAATCAGCCCCAGCATTTT,CASSEAAANPNQPQHF
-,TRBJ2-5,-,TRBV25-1,TGTGCCAGCAGTGAATGGAGGGGCCAGGTGGAGACCCAGTACTTC,CASSEWRGQVETQYF
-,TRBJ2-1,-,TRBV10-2,TGCGCCAGCAGTGATGGGTCAGGGGGGAACTACAATGAGCAGTTCTTC,CASSDGSGGNYNEQFF
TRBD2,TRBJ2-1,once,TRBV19,TGTGCCAGCAGGACAGGGGGACTAGCGGGAGCTCTCTACAATGAGCAGTTCTTC,CASRTGGLAGALYNEQFF
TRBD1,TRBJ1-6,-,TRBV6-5,TGTGCCAGCATCGGAGGGACAGGAGGAAATTCACCCCTCCACTTT,CASIGGTGGNSPLHF
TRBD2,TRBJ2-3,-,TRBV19,TGTGCCAGTAGTGAAACTAGCGGCACAGATACGCAGTATTTT,CASSETSGTDTQYF
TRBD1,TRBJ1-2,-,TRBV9,TGTGCCAGCAGCGTAGGGGGTGGGACAGGGGCTGGCTACACCTTC,CASSVGGGTGAGYTF
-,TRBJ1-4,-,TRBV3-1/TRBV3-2,TGTGCCAGCAGCCTTTTCGAGGGTCGGGAAAAACTGTTTTTT,CASSLFEGREKLFF
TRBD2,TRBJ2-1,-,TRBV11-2,TGTGCCAGCAGCGCCTCGGGACTAGCGGGAGGGCACGATGAGCAGTTCTTC,CASSASGLAGGHDEQFF
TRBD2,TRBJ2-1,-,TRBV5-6,TGTGCCAGCAGCCGTATAGCGGGGGCGAGCTCCTACAATGAGCAGTTCTTC,CASSRIAGASSYNEQFF
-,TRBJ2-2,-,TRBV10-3,TGTGCCATCAGTGAGGGGGCGGACACCGGGGAGCTGTTTTTT,CAISEGADTGELFF
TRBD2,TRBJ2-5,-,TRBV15,TGTGCCACCAGCAGAGTTCGCGGGAGGATGCAAGAGACCCAGTACTTC,CATSRVRGRMQETQYF
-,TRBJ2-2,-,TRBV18,TGTGCCAGCTCACCACGGAGTGTCGGGGAGCTGTTTTTT,CASSPRSVGELFF
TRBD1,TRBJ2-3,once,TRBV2,TGTGCCTCCTCGGGACAGGGCACAGATACGCAGTATTTT,CASSGQGTDTQYF
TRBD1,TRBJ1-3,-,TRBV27,TGTGCCAGCAGTATGGACAGGGGCTCTGGAAACACCATATATTTT,CASSMDRGSGNTIYF
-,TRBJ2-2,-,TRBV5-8,TGTGCCAGCAGCTTTAGAACGAACACCGGGGAGCTGTTTTTT,CASSFRTNTGELFF
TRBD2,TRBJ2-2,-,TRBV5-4,TGTGCCAGCAGCTTGCCCCTGAGCGGGAGAAGAGAGACCGGGGAGCTGTTTTTT,CASSLPLSGRRETGELFF
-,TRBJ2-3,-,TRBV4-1,TGCGCCAGCAGCCCACTAACTCCAGGGGGAGGTCGGGATACGCAGTATTTT,CASSPLTPGGGRDTQYF
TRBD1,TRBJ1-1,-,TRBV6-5,TGTGCCAGCAGTTCCCAATACGGGACAGGCATATTCTTT,CASSSQYGTGIFF
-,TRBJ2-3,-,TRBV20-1,TGCAGTGTGGAGAGCACAGATACGCAGTATTTT,CSVESTDTQYF
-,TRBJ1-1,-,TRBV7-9,TGTGCCAGCAGCCCCCCGGGCAGAGGGAGGTCTGAAGCTTTCTTT,CASSPPGRGRSEAFF
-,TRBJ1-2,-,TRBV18,TGTGCCAGCTCCACAAGCTCGGGGTTCTCCGAATTCCCTATCAGCTACACCTTC,CASSTSSGFSEFPISYTF
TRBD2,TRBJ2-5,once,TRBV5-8,TGTGCCAGCAGCAGGGGCCTAGCGGAAGAAGAGACCCAGTACTTC,CASSRGLAEEETQYF
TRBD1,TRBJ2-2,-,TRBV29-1,TGCAGCGTTGAAGTGGGGGACAGGGGGCAATCCGGGGAGCTGTTTTTT,CSVEVGDRGQSGELFF
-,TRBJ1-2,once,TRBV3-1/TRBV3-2,TGTGCCAGCAGCCAAGTGGGGGGAAGTGGCTATGGCTACACCTTC,CASSQVGGSGYGYTF
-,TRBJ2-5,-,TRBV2,TGTGCCAGCAGTGCGGGAAGATCTCCCCAAGAGACCCAGTACTTC,CASSAGRSPQETQYF
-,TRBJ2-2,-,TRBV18,TGTGCCAGCTCAGCGCTAGATGGCGGGGAGCTGTTTTTT,CASSALDGGELFF
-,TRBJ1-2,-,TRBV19,TGTGCCAGTAGTAGGACGGGGGACTATGGCTACACCTTC,CASSRTGDYGYTF
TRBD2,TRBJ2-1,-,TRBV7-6,TGTGCCAGCAGCGAGGAGATAGCGGGGGACAATGAGCAGTTCTTC,CASSEEIAGDNEQFF
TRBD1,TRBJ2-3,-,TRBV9,TGTGCCAGCAGCGTAGGGGTGGGACAGGGCACAGATACGCAGTATTTT,CASSVGVGQGTDTQYF
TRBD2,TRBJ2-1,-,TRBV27,TGTGCCAGCAGCCAGCTAGCGGGGGGGTTTAATGAGCAGTTCTTC,CASSQLAGGFNEQFF
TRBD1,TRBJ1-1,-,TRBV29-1,TGCAGCGTTGGGGTAGGGGGACAGGGAAGAGCTTTCTTT,CSVGVGGQGRAFF
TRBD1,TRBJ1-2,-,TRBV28,TGTGCCAGCAGTCGTCCGGGACAGGGCTATGGCTACACCTTC,CASSRPGQGYGYTF
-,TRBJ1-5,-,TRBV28,TGTGCCAGCAGTCCGCTCCGACAGAACAATCAGCCCCAGCATTTT,CASSPLRQNNQPQHF
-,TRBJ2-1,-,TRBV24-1,TGTGCCACCAGTGACGGAGCATCCGTCACCTACAATGAGCAGTTCTTC,CATSDGASVTYNEQFF
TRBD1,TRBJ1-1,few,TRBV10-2,TGCGCCAGCAGGAGGGGGCGACAGGGGTCCACTGAAGCTTTCTTT,CASRRGRQGSTEAFF